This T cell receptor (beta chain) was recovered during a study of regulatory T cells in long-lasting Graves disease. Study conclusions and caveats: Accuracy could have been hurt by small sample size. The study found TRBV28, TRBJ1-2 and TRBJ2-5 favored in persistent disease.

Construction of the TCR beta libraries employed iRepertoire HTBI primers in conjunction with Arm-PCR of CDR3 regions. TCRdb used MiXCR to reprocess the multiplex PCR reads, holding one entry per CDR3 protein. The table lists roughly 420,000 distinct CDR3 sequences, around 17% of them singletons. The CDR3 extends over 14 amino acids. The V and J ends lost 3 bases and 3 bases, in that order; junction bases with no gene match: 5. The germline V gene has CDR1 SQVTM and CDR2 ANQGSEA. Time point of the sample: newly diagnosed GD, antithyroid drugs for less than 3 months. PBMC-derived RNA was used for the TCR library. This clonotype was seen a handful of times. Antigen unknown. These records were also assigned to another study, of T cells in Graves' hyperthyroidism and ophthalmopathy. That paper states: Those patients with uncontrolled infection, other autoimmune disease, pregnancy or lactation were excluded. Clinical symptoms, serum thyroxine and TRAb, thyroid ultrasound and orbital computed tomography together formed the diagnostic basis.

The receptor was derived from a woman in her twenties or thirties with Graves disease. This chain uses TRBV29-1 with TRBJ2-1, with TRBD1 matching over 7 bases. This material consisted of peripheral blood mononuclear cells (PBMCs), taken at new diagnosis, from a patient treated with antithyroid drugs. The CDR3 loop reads CSVDRTGIYNEQFF. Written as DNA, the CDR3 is TGCAGCGTTGACCGGACAGGAATCTACAATGAGCAGTTCTTC.